These 32 T cell receptor beta chains originate from one sample sequenced in a study of T cell responses to AZD1222 COVID-19 vaccine. Assay: immunoSEQ multiplex PCR; the TCRdb copy retains only in-frame clones and omits some. The sample contains approximately 190,000 clones, approximately 94% of which appear only once. Sample: peripheral blood, taken 28 days after the second AZD1222 dose. These receptors were obtained from an adult who received the AZD1222 COVID-19 vaccine.

This chain joins TRBV18 and TRBJ2-1; TRBD2 might be the D (6 bases). V gave up 0 bases and J gave up 0 bases, with 12 bases separating them. The CDR3 length is 17 residues. The germline CDR1 and CDR2 sequences are KGHSH and LQKENI. The CDR3 loop reads CASSPPIAESSYNEQFF. The CDR3 region has the DNA TGTGCCAGCTCACCACCGATAGCGGAGAGCTCCTACAATGAGCAGTTCTTC.

The rearrangement links TRBV9 to TRBJ2-2; 10 positions agree with TRBD2. This CDR3 spans 17 amino acids. The trim removed 0 bases at V and 8 bases at J, leaving 10 bases unmatched. CDR1 and CDR2 from the germline V gene are SGDLS and YYNGEE. CDR3 amino acids: CASSVGRLAGESGELFF. Here the CDR3 DNA reads TGTGCCAGCAGCGTAGGGAGGCTAGCGGGAGAATCTGGGGAGCTGTTTTTT.

The chain couples TRBV7-2 to TRBJ1-6; D is unclear. In germline, CDR1 is SGHTA, CDR2 FQGNSA. This CDR3 spans 14 amino acids. Between the trimmed V and J ends, which lost 0 bases and 10 bases, there was a span of 10 bases. CDR3 DNA sequence: TGTGCCAGCAGCTTAGCCGGGCGAAACTCACCCCTCCACTTT. It encodes CASSLAGRNSPLHF.

This chain links TRBV5-5 with TRBJ2-3; no reliable D call. Germline V CDR1 and CDR2: SGHKS, YYEKEE (reference sequence). V lost 2 bases to trimming and J lost 4 bases, with 17 bases between them. This CDR3 spans 16 amino acids. The CDR3 region has the DNA TGTGCCAGCAGCTTTGGCCTTAGTCCTCCCCCAGATACGCAGTATTTT. Its translation is CASSFGLSPPPDTQYF.

J is TRBJ2-3 and V is TRBV6-2 or TRBV6-3, with D possibly matching TRBD2 (6 bases). Germline V lookup: CDR1 MNHEY, CDR2 SVGEGT. CDR3 length equals 15 residues. V was trimmed by 6 bases and J by 3 bases, leaving 16 bases between them. The CDR3 here is CASSHLQAGTDTQYF. CDR3 nucleotides: TGTGCCAGCAGCCATCTCCAGGCGGGGACAGATACGCAGTATTTT.

The V and J genes are TRBV10-1 and TRBJ1-6; D unclear. V dropped 8 bases and J dropped 8 bases, with 40 bases sitting between them. Per germline, CDR1 WNHNN and CDR2 SYGVQD (reference sequence). The CDR3 covers 22 residues. The CDR3 sequence: CASADARPYIRLSLLEDSPLHF. The CDR3 DNA follows: TGCGCCAGCGCCGATGCACGGCCTTATATCCGCTTATCCCTCCTGGAGGATTCACCCCTCCACTTT.

The chain uses TRBV6-5 and TRBJ1-5; D is unclear. CDR1 MNHEY and CDR2 SVGAGI come from the germline V gene. The CDR3 is made up of 13 amino acids. With 4 bases removed from V and 6 bases from J, the gap between germline ends came to 10 bases. CDR3 amino acids: CASSFTVFQPQHF. The CDR3 DNA follows: TGTGCCAGCAGTTTCACGGTTTTTCAGCCCCAGCATTTT.

The J gene is TRBJ1-2, the V gene TRBV5-1, with 12 bases aligning to TRBD1. The CDR3 extends over 16 amino acids. Germline values: CDR1 SGHRS, CDR2 YFSETQ. V was pared by 4 bases and J by 2 bases, with 6 bases of the junction left unmatched. The CDR3 spells CASSRGQGAANYGYTF. The CDR3 DNA reads as TGCGCCAGCAGCAGGGGACAGGGGGCGGCGAACTATGGCTACACCTTC.

This clone was observed once. This chain joins TRBV5-5 and TRBJ2-7; tentative D call: TRBD2 (5 bases). Germline CDR1 is SGHKS and CDR2 is YYEKEE (reference sequence). V lost 4 bases, J lost 3 bases, and 14 bases lay in between. The CDR3 loop spans 14 amino acids. CDR3 nucleotides: TGTGCCAGCAGCCTAGCCGTCGGGGACTACGAGCAGTACTTC. It encodes CASSLAVGDYEQYF.

V usage is TRBV6-5 and J usage is TRBJ1-5; D is undetermined. Trimming took 8 bases from V and 7 from J, leaving 12 bases between them. The CDR3 is made up of 12 amino acids. Germline CDR1 is MNHEY and CDR2 is SVGAGI. CDR3 residues: CASSSPRQPQHF. CDR3 coding DNA: TGTGCCAGCTCGTCTCCCCGGCAGCCCCAGCATTTT.

This chain links TRBV19 with TRBJ2-3, with 8 bases that match TRBD1. The CDR3 covers 14 residues. Germline CDR1 is LNHDA and CDR2 is SQIVND (reference sequence). After removal of 6 bases from V and 5 bases from J, the junction contained 7 bases not matched to a gene. The CDR3 coding sequence is TGTGCCAGTAGCCGGGGGACAGGTATAGATACGCAGTATTTT. Amino acids: CASSRGTGIDTQYF.

The CDR3 DNA follows: TGCGCCAGCACCTCAGGACAGGGGGCGAGGAATAGCAATCAGCCCCAGCATTTT. This gives the protein CASTSGQGARNSNQPQHF. The chain carries TRBV10-1 and TRBJ1-5, with 11 bases matching TRBD1. CDR3 size: 18 residues. V gave up 7 bases and J gave up 0 bases; unmatched junction bases: 11. Germline V gene sequence: CDR1 WNHNN, CDR2 SYGVQD (reference sequence).

J is TRBJ1-1 and V is TRBV3-1 (or the pseudogene TRBV3-2), with D perhaps matching TRBD1 (5 bases). The CDR3 spans 14 residues. Germline V gene lookup returns CDR1 LGHDT and CDR2 YNNKEL (reference sequence). Trimming pared 0 bases from V and 11 bases from J, leaving 16 bases between. CDR3 loop: CASSQDGGVVGAFF. The CDR3 coding sequence is TGTGCCAGCAGCCAAGATGGAGGGGTTGTCGGGGCTTTCTTT.

The rearrangement links TRBV11-2 to TRBJ2-1; 9 nucleotides align to TRBD1. The CDR3 sequence is 12 residues long. Trimming at V came to 0 bases and at J to 16 bases, leaving 4 bases not matched to a gene. The germline gives CDR1 SGHAT, CDR2 FQNNGV. In nucleotides, the CDR3 is TGTGCCAGCAGCTTAGAAAGGGACAGGGCCTTCTTC. As protein: CASSLERDRAFF.

The chain couples TRBV18 to TRBJ2-7; the match to TRBD1 covers 11 bases. The CDR3 has 14 residues. CDR1 KGHSH and CDR2 LQKENI come from the germline V gene. V lost 4 bases to trimming and J lost 6 bases; unmatched junction nucleotides: 5. The CDR3 sequence: CASSRDRGTSEQYF. The CDR3 DNA reads TGTGCCAGCTCACGGGACAGGGGGACGTCCGAGCAGTACTTC.

The V and J genes are TRBV6-2 or TRBV6-3 and TRBJ1-3; 7 bases agree with TRBD1. This CDR3 contains 16 residues. V trimming: 0 bases; J trimming: 4 bases; junction bases outside the gene matches: 6. Germline V gene sequence: CDR1 MNHEY, CDR2 SVGEGT. CDR3 sequence: CASSYSGQAEGNTIYF. The CDR3 nucleotides read TGTGCCAGCAGTTACTCCGGACAGGCCGAGGGAAACACCATATATTTT.

The rearrangement joins TRBV7-2 to TRBJ1-2; D might be TRBD1 (6 bases). Trimming stripped 0 bases from V and 2 bases from J, with 10 bases between. Germline-derived CDR1 and CDR2 are SGHTA and FQGNSA. CDR3 length: 15 residues. The CDR3 loop reads CASSLAIQGNYGYTF. Here the CDR3 DNA reads TGTGCCAGCAGCTTAGCGATACAGGGAAACTATGGCTACACCTTC.

The chain employs TRBV10-3 and TRBJ2-5; unclear D gene. Germline V gives CDR1 ENHRY, CDR2 SYGVKD. This CDR3 spans 11 amino acids. Between the trimmed V and J ends, which lost 3 bases and 5 bases, there was a span of 4 bases. The CDR3 loop is CAISDRETQYF. The CDR3 DNA reads as TGTGCCATCAGTGATCGTGAGACCCAGTACTTC.

The chain carries TRBV7-2 and TRBJ1-5; D unclear. V lost 3 bases to trimming and J lost 2 bases, with 11 bases between them. Germline-derived CDR1 and CDR2 are SGHTA and FQGNSA. The CDR3 runs 15 residues. The CDR3 DNA reads as TGTGCCAGCAGCTTGACTATGGTCGGCAATCAGCCCCAGCATTTT. Translating it yields CASSLTMVGNQPQHF.

This clone was seen once. The J gene is TRBJ2-7, the V gene TRBV28; 9 bases are a match to TRBD1. There are 14 residues in the CDR3. In germline, CDR1 is MDHEN, CDR2 SYDVKM. V shed 8 bases and J 5 bases; nucleotides not matched to a gene: 10. CDR3 DNA: TGTGCCAGCGGTAACCGGGACAGGGTGGACGAGCAGTACTTC. This encodes CASGNRDRVDEQYF. The entire variable domain, with the rest obtained from reference TRBV28 and TRBJ2-7, is as follows: DVKVTQSSRYLVKRTGEKVFLECVQDMDHENMFWYRQDPGLGLRLIYFSYDVKMKEKGDIPEGYSVSREKKERFSLILESASTNQTSMYLCASGNRDRVDEQYFGPGTRLTVT.

This rearrangement joins TRBV5-6 to TRBJ2-6; D gene unclear. The CDR3 spans 16 residues. Trimming cost V 3 bases and J 0 bases, with 10 bases left between them. Germline values: CDR1 SGHDT, CDR2 YYEEEE. The CDR3 protein is CASSSRPFSGANVLTF. CDR3 bases: TGTGCCAGCAGCTCCCGGCCCTTCTCTGGGGCCAACGTCCTGACTTTC.

The V call is TRBV5-1, the J call TRBJ2-7, with unresolved D. This CDR3 spans 15 amino acids. The V gene lost 5 bases and the J gene lost 0 bases, with 15 bases spanning the gap. Germline values: CDR1 SGHRS, CDR2 YFSETQ. The CDR3 bases are TGCGCCAGCAGTCTTGTCAGCTCAATCTCCTACGAGCAGTACTTC. This sequence encodes CASSLVSSISYEQYF.

J is TRBJ2-7 and V is TRBV7-2; D gene unclear. The V gene's germline CDR1 is SGHTA and CDR2 FQGNSA. The CDR3 has 11 residues. Trimming shortened V by 4 bases and J by 3 bases, and 4 bases separated the two germline ends. DNA for the CDR3: TGTGCCAGCAGCTCCGACTACGAGCAGTACTTC. Translating gives CASSSDYEQYF.

The V call is TRBV30, the J call TRBJ2-3, with TRBD2 identical over 10 bases. This CDR3 spans 13 amino acids. The germline gives CDR1 GTSNPN, CDR2 SVGIG (reference sequence). The ends lost 3 bases at V and 8 bases at J; junction bases unmatched: 5. CDR3 in DNA: TGTGCCTGGAGAGCGGGGGGGCCGAGTACGCAGTATTTT. Its protein is CAWRAGGPSTQYF.

This chain connects TRBV2 to TRBJ1-1, with a tentative D call TRBD1 (6 bases). The CDR3 runs to 14 residues. Trimming pared 0 bases from V and 4 bases from J, leaving 9 bases between. Germline V CDR1 and CDR2: SNHLY, FYNNEI. CDR3 residues: CASSEAGGITEAFF. The CDR3 nucleotides read TGTGCCAGCAGTGAAGCGGGGGGCATCACTGAAGCTTTCTTT. Supplemented by reference TRBV2 and TRBJ1-1, the full variable domain reads EPEVTQTPSHQVTQMGQEVILRCVPISNHLYFYWYRQILGQKVEFLVSFYNNEISEKSEIFDDQFSVERPDGSNFTLKIRSTKLEDSAMYFCASSEAGGITEAFFGQGTRLTVV.

The chain recombines TRBV27 with TRBJ2-1, with 8 bases lining up with TRBD2. Germline lookup yields CDR1 MNHEY and CDR2 SMNVEV (reference sequence). V was clipped by 10 bases and J by 4 bases; unmatched bases: 6. This CDR3 is built from 13 residues. CDR3 protein: CATGLANYNEQFF. DNA for the CDR3: TGTGCCACAGGACTAGCCAATTACAATGAGCAGTTCTTC.

This clone was seen more than once but under ten times. J is TRBJ1-2 and V is TRBV4-1, with 9 bases identical to TRBD1. Trimming took 0 bases from V and 13 from J; bases not matched to a gene: 15. The germline V gene encodes CDR1 MGHRA and CDR2 YSYEKL. The CDR3 spans 16 residues. The CDR3 loop is CASSQDLVRDRDNTTF. In DNA form, the CDR3 reads TGCGCCAGCAGCCAAGATTTGGTAAGGGACAGGGATAATACCACCTTC.

This chain joins TRBV29-1 and TRBJ1-1, with 7 positions matching TRBD1. Germline values: CDR1 SQVTM, CDR2 ANQGSEA. V shed 7 bases and J 1 base; nucleotides not matched to a gene: 6. This CDR3 contains 13 residues. The CDR3 sequence: CSAWTGENTEAFF. CDR3 in DNA: TGCAGCGCTTGGACAGGAGAGAACACTGAAGCTTTCTTT.

The chain combines TRBV12-5 with TRBJ1-5; D remains ambiguous. Germline CDR1 is LGHNT and CDR2 is FRNRAP. CDR3 length: 15 amino acids. V lost 1 base and J lost 6, with 13 bases in between. CDR3 bases: TGTGCTAGTGGTTTGGGTAGGAAACAAGGTCAGCCCCAGCATTTT. It specifies CASGLGRKQGQPQHF.

The genes are TRBV6-6 and TRBJ2-3; D possibly matches TRBD1 or TRBD2 (5 bases each). V lost 6 bases, J lost 1 base, and 8 bases lay in between. The CDR3 extends over 13 amino acids. In germline, CDR1 is MNHNY, CDR2 SVGAGI (reference sequence). The CDR3 nucleotides are TGTGCCAGCAGGCAGGGAGGCACAGATACGCAGTATTTT. As protein: CASRQGGTDTQYF.

The chain employs TRBV6-5 and TRBJ1-6; D is ambiguous. Germline V gene lookup returns CDR1 MNHEY and CDR2 SVGAGI. CDR3 length: 12 amino acids. Trimming stripped 4 bases from V and 6 bases from J, with 4 bases between. The CDR3 region is CASSFFNSPLHF. As DNA, the CDR3 is TGTGCCAGCAGTTTTTTTAATTCACCCCTCCACTTT.

The chain is built from TRBV11-2 and TRBJ2-5; the match to TRBD1 covers 10 bases. Germline values: CDR1 SGHAT, CDR2 FQNNGV. With 7 bases clipped from V and 5 bases from J, the junction kept 10 bases outside the gene matches. The length of the CDR3 is 15 residues. The CDR3 spells CASTSGQGLDETQYF. CDR3 nucleotide sequence: TGTGCCAGCACCTCGGGACAGGGGTTGGATGAGACCCAGTACTTC.